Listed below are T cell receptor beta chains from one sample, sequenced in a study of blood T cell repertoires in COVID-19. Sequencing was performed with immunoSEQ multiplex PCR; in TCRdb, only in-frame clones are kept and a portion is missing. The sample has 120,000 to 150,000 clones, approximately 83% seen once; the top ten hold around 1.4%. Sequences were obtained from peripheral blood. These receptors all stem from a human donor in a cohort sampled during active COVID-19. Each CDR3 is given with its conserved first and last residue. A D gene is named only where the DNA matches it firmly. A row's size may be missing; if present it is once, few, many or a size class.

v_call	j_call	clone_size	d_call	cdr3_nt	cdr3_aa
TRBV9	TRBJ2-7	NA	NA	TGTGCCAGCAGCCCCCGGACAGAGTCCTACGAGCAGTACTTC	CASSPRTESYEQYF
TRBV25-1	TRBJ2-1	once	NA	TGTGCCAGCAGTGAGGGCGCTTCCTACAATGAGCAGTTCTTC	CASSEGASYNEQFF
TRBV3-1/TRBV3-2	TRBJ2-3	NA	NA	TGTGCCAGCAGCCAAGTCTCCACAGATACGCAGTATTTT	CASSQVSTDTQYF
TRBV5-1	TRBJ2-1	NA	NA	TGCGCCAGCAGCTTGATAACGGGACTTATAAATGAGCAGTTCTTC	CASSLITGLINEQFF
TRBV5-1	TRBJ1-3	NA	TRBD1	TGCGCCAGCAGCTCGATGACAGGGGGCCCCTCTGGAAACACCATATATTTT	CASSSMTGGPSGNTIYF
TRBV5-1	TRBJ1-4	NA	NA	TGCGCCAGCAGCTTGCGTCCGGCGGAACTGTTTTTT	CASSLRPAELFF
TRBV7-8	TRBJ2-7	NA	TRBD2	TGTGCCAGCAGCTTAGATGGGACTAGCGGGAGACAGCAGTACTTC	CASSLDGTSGRQQYF
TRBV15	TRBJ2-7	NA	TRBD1	TGTGCCACCAGCAGAGATACGACAGGGGTCGAGCAGTACTTC	CATSRDTTGVEQYF
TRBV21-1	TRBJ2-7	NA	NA	TGTGCCAGCAGCAAAGCGTTTAGTCGGGACAGGCCCTACGAGCAGTACTTC	CASSKAFSRDRPYEQYF
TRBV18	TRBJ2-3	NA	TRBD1	TGTGCCAGCTCACTTCAGGGGGGCACAGATACGCAGTATTTT	CASSLQGGTDTQYF
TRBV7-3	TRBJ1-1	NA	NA	TGTGCCAGCAGCCCGCGGGTTATGGTACCTGAAGCTTTCTTT	CASSPRVMVPEAFF
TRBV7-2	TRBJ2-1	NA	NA	TGTGCCAGCAGCTTATCGATCGCGGTGGAGAACAATGAGCAGTTCTTC	CASSLSIAVENNEQFF
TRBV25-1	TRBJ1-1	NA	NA	TGTGCCAGCAGTGAATATATCGGAGTGGGGAGGGGGAACACTGAAGCTTTCTTT	CASSEYIGVGRGNTEAFF
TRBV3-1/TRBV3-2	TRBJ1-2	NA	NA	TGTGCCAGCAGCCAAGATCCCAGGGGAAGGTATGGCTACACCTTC	CASSQDPRGRYGYTF
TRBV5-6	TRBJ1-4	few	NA	TGTGCCAGCAGCTTGGCAGGGGCAACTAATGAAAAACTGTTTTTT	CASSLAGATNEKLFF
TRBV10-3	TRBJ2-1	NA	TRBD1	TGTGCCATCAGTACCGGGACAGAGTACAATGAGCAGTTCTTC	CAISTGTEYNEQFF
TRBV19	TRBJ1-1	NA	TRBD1	TGTGCCAGTGCGGACAGGGTGAACACTGAAGCTTTCTTT	CASADRVNTEAFF
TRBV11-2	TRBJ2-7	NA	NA	TGTGCCAGCAGCTTAGACCTCGAGGAGCAGTACTTC	CASSLDLEEQYF
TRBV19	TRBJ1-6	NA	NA	TGTGCCAGTAGTTTCGGAGATTCACCCCTCCACTTT	CASSFGDSPLHF
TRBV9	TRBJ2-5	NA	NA	TGTGCCAGCAGCGTAGAAGGGGGAGGGGTGCGTGGGCAAGAGACCCAGTACTTC	CASSVEGGGVRGQETQYF
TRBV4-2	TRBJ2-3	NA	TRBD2	TGTGCCAGCAGCCCTCCTCCCGGGCTCTCGGGACTCTTAGCGGGAGCAGATACGCAGTATTTT	CASSPPPGLSGLLAGADTQYF
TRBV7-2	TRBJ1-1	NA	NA	TGTGCCAGCAGCTCAAACGGGGTAAACACTGAAGCTTTCTTT	CASSSNGVNTEAFF
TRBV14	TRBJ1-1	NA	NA	TGTGCCAGCAGCCAAGATACAAACACTGAAGCTTTCTTT	CASSQDTNTEAFF
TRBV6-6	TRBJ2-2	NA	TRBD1	TGTGCCATCCGAACAGGGGAGAAGACCGGGGAGCTGTTTTTT	CAIRTGEKTGELFF
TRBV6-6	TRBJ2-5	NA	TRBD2	TGTGCCAGCAGTTACGGAGCGGGAGGGCTTCAAGAGACCCAGTACTTC	CASSYGAGGLQETQYF
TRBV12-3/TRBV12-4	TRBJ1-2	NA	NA	TGTGCCAGCAGTTTATCGGCCGGAGTAGGCTACACCTTC	CASSLSAGVGYTF
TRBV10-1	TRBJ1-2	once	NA	TGCGCCAGCAGCGGCAGGGCGAGGAACTATGGCTACACCTTC	CASSGRARNYGYTF
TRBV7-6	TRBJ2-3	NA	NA	TGTGCCAGCAGCTTACGCCCTCCTCGGGAAAGAGGAGATACGCAGTATTTT	CASSLRPPRERGDTQYF
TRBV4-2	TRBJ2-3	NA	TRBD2	TGTGCCAGCAGCCAAGAGGTTCTGGGCGGGAGTAATTTAGATACGCAGTATTTT	CASSQEVLGGSNLDTQYF
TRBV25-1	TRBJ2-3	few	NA	TGTGCCAGCCGTGCCAACGGAGGGGCTCGGGATACGCAGTATTTT	CASRANGGARDTQYF